Each of the 9 T cell receptor beta chains below was sequenced from the same sample in a study of blood T cell repertoires in COVID-19. Sequencing was performed with immunoSEQ multiplex PCR; in TCRdb, only in-frame clones are kept and a portion is missing. The profile covers fewer than 700,000 clones, with roughly 91% appearing a single time and around 7.8% taken by the ten largest. Material: peripheral blood. The receptors were sampled from a woman aged 50 to 60 with COVID-19, enrolled during active disease.

This clone was found a few times. This chain connects TRBV12-3 or TRBV12-4 to TRBJ1-1; D is unresolved. The CDR3 runs 11 residues. Deletions cut 3 bases from V and 6 bases from J, with 5 bases between. The CDR3 reads CASSLGPEAFF. The CDR3 DNA reads TGTGCCAGCAGTTTGGGCCCTGAAGCTTTCTTT.

The CDR3 DNA reads TGTGCCAGTAGTTCCCGACAGGGGAGGACTGAAGCTTTCTTT. Encoded protein: CASSSRQGRTEAFF. This rearrangement joins TRBV19 to TRBJ1-1; 8 nucleotides line up with TRBD1. V lost 5 bases and J lost 5; bases outside the gene matches: 7. Germline V gene data show CDR1 as LNHDA and CDR2 as SQIVND (reference sequence). The CDR3 extends over 14 amino acids.

The V and J genes are TRBV30 and TRBJ1-3; no firm D call. V was pared by 0 bases and J by 3 bases, with 12 bases between. This CDR3 spans 15 amino acids. The germline gives CDR1 GTSNPN, CDR2 SVGIG (reference sequence). The CDR3 sequence: CAWSVGIAGGNTIYF. DNA of the CDR3: TGTGCCTGGAGTGTCGGTATCGCGGGTGGAAACACCATATATTTT.

The V call is TRBV19, the J call TRBJ1-4, with D tentatively TRBD1 (6 bases). In germline, CDR1 is LNHDA, CDR2 SQIVND (reference sequence). The CDR3 loop spans 14 amino acids. Deletions cut 7 bases from V and 2 bases from J, with 11 bases between. CDR3 bases: TGTGCCAGTACCCCGGGGGGCACTAATGAAAAACTGTTTTTT. Residues: CASTPGGTNEKLFF.

The chain uses TRBV2 and TRBJ1-2, with TRBD1 matching over 9 bases. Trimming took 7 bases from V and 4 from J; bases not matched to a gene: 7. CDR1 and CDR2 from the germline V gene are SNHLY and FYNNEI. The CDR3 has 14 residues. The CDR3 DNA reads as TGTGCCAGCACAACCACGGGACAGGGCTATGGCTACACCTTC. This gives the protein CASTTTGQGYGYTF.

The CDR3 DNA sequence: TGTGCCAGCAGTGGGCTAGCGGGAACCAATGAGCAGTTCTTC. It encodes CASSGLAGTNEQFF. The chain employs TRBV28 and TRBJ2-1, with 9 positions matching TRBD2. The CDR3 is 14 residues long. V dropped 5 bases and J dropped 6; count of bases not matched to a gene: 5. Germline loops: CDR1 MDHEN, CDR2 SYDVKM.

The chain couples TRBV6-5 to TRBJ1-1; TRBD1 aligns across 8 bases. J gave up 4 bases and V 2 bases, and 6 bases lay outside the gene matches. The CDR3 length is 15 residues. Germline assignment: CDR1 MNHEY and CDR2 SVGAGI. DNA for the CDR3: TGTGCCAGCAGTTACATCGGGACAGGTGGCACTGAAGCTTTCTTT. This encodes CASSYIGTGGTEAFF.

The V gene is TRBV10-2, the J gene TRBJ1-2; tentative D call: TRBD1 (6 bases). The length of the CDR3 is 13 residues. CDR1 and CDR2 from the germline V gene are WSHSY and SAAADI. The V end was cut by 4 bases, the J end by 6 bases, with 12 bases between. The CDR3 nucleotides are TGCGCCAGCAGTGGTGTAGGGGGGGATGGCTACACCTTC. Its protein product is CASSGVGGDGYTF.

V gene TRBV10-3 combines with J gene TRBJ1-2; a possible D gene is TRBD1 (6 bases). Trimming left V 6 bases short and J 0 bases short, with 11 bases between. This CDR3 spans 14 amino acids. CDR1 ENHRY and CDR2 SYGVKD come from the germline V gene. The CDR3 DNA reads as TGTGCCATCAGCTTGACAGGCTCTAACTATGGCTACACCTTC. This sequence encodes CAISLTGSNYGYTF.